The 9 T cell receptor beta chains reported below all come from one sample, sequenced in a study of response to subunit inactivated influenza vaccine. TCRdb passed the RT-PCR reads through MiXCR, listing each CDR3 protein once. The sample has approximately 520,000 distinct CDR3 sequences, roughly 25% seen once; the top ten hold 1.5% to 2%. This sample comprised CD4+ T cells sorted from PBMCs, obtained 5 days after vaccination. These receptors originate from a man between 45 and 60 years old who received an inactivated influenza vaccine.

This clonotype came up a few times. The chain joins TRBV11-2 to TRBJ2-7; D ambiguous. The CDR3 loop spans 15 amino acids. Germline CDR1 is SGHAT and CDR2 is FQNNGV. Trimming cost V 0 bases and J 2 bases, with 11 bases left between them. CDR3 protein: CASSLDRGKTYEQYF. CDR3 DNA: TGTGCCAGCAGCTTAGATCGAGGCAAAACCTACGAGCAGTACTTC.

Many counts were recorded for this clonotype. The J gene is TRBJ2-7, the V gene TRBV28; 8 bases align to TRBD2. The germline CDR1 and CDR2 sequences are MDHEN and SYDVKM. The CDR3 has 16 residues. After removal of 3 bases from V and 3 bases from J, the junction contained 10 bases not matched to a gene. CDR3 region: CASSFSASGLLYEQYF. CDR3 DNA: TGTGCCAGCAGTTTTTCTGCTAGCGGGTTACTCTACGAGCAGTACTTC.

V is TRBV7-2 and J is TRBJ2-7; 7 bases are shared with TRBD2. The CDR3 is made up of 14 amino acids. Trimming removed 1 base from V and 2 bases from J; junction bases left unmatched: 2. Per germline, CDR1 SGHTA and CDR2 FQGNSA. The CDR3 bases are TGTGCCAGCAGCTTAGGCGGGAGTGCCTACGAGCAGTACTTC. This sequence encodes CASSLGGSAYEQYF. The variable domain in full, completed from reference TRBV7-2 and TRBJ2-7, reads GAGVSQSPSNKVTEKGKDVELRCDPISGHTALYWYRQSLGQGLEFLIYFQGNSAPDKSGLPSDRFSAERTGGSVSTLTIQRTQQEDSAVYLCASSLGGSAYEQYFGPGTRLTVT.

This clonotype was seen more than once but under ten times. This chain connects TRBV20-1 to TRBJ1-1, with D perhaps matching TRBD1 (5 bases). V lost 2 bases and J 4 bases, leaving 14 bases between the germline ends. This CDR3 spans 14 amino acids. Germline values: CDR1 DFQATT, CDR2 SNEGSKA (reference sequence). The CDR3 DNA reads TGCAGTGCTAGACGCGGGGGAAGTACCACTGAAGCTTTCTTT. This codes for CSARRGGSTTEAFF.

This chain uses TRBV7-9 with TRBJ2-7; 7 nucleotides line up with TRBD2. Germline CDR1 is SEHNR and CDR2 is FQNEAQ (reference sequence). Trimming took 7 bases from V and 4 from J; bases not matched to a gene: 4. The CDR3 spans 12 residues. The CDR3 sequence is CASTPGGYEQYF. DNA for the CDR3: TGTGCCAGCACCCCGGGGGGTTACGAGCAGTACTTC.

This clonotype was observed a handful of times. The chain has TRBV7-9 and TRBJ1-4; no firm D call. V dropped 4 bases and J dropped 0 bases, with 12 bases sitting between them. The CDR3 contains 16 residues. CDR1 SEHNR and CDR2 FQNEAQ come from the germline V gene (reference sequence). This chain's CDR3 is CASSSRRGSTNEKLFF. The CDR3, as DNA: TGTGCCAGCAGCTCGCGACGGGGATCAACTAATGAAAAACTGTTTTTT.

This chain joins TRBV10-3 and TRBJ2-7, with a possible D match to TRBD1 (8 bases). Germline V gene lookup returns CDR1 ENHRY and CDR2 SYGVKD. This CDR3 spans 15 amino acids. Between the trimmed V and J ends, which lost 2 bases and 9 bases, there was a span of 20 bases. The chain's CDR3 is CAISETGGVGLGQYF. For the CDR3, the DNA is TGTGCCATCAGTGAGACAGGGGGGGTTGGTCTAGGGCAGTACTTC.

J is TRBJ1-1 and V is TRBV29-1; D is uncertain. The CDR3 length is 13 residues. The germline V and J ends were trimmed by 4 bases and 0 bases, with 9 bases remaining between them. The germline V gene encodes CDR1 SQVTM and CDR2 ANQGSEA. DNA for the CDR3: TGCAGCGTTGCTCCCAGATTGAACACTGAAGCTTTCTTT. Residues: CSVAPRLNTEAFF.

This clonotype showed up just a few times. The rearrangement uses TRBV11-2 and TRBJ2-3, with 9 bases matching TRBD2. CDR3 length equals 16 residues. The germline V gene has CDR1 SGHAT and CDR2 FQNNGV. After removal of 2 bases from V and 2 bases from J, the junction contained 5 bases not matched to a gene. Here the CDR3 reads CASSLRLAGFTDTQYF. The CDR3 DNA reads TGTGCCAGCAGCTTAAGGCTAGCGGGATTCACAGATACGCAGTATTTT.